The 3 T cell receptor beta chains reported below all come from one sample, sequenced in a study of shared clonotypes between healthy human individuals. Sequencing was performed with immunoSEQ multiplex PCR; in TCRdb, only in-frame clones are kept and a portion is missing. This table has millions of clones, 85% to 95% appearing once. The naive CD8 population came from CD45RO-negative cells selected for CCR7, without terminally differentiated effector memory CD45RA+ cells. The sequencing sample was made of naive CD8+ T cells from PBMCs. The origin of the receptors is a young man in good health. Some clones in this sample may be carry-over from other donors' samples.

The genes are TRBV28 and TRBJ2-1, with D tentatively TRBD1 (8 bases). This CDR3 comprises 14 residues. CDR1 is MDHEN, CDR2 SYDVKM, per germline. V was cut by 3 bases and J by 8 bases, with 14 bases left in between. The chain's CDR3 is CASSFTGGRDEQFF. Here the CDR3 DNA reads TGTGCCAGCAGTTTTACAGGGGGGAGGGATGAGCAGTTCTTC.

This chain links TRBV6-5 with TRBJ2-7; 8 bases are shared with TRBD1. This CDR3 spans 14 amino acids. V was pared by 2 bases and J by 2 bases, with 2 bases of the junction left unmatched. In germline, CDR1 is MNHEY, CDR2 SVGAGI. CDR3 sequence (DNA): TGTGCCAGCAGTTACACCAGGGGGCCCTACGAGCAGTACTTC. It specifies CASSYTRGPYEQYF.

This chain uses TRBV9 with TRBJ2-7, with a possible D match to TRBD2 (7 bases). Germline V CDR1 and CDR2: SGDLS, YYNGEE. This CDR3 has 12 amino acids. Trimming stripped 0 bases from V and 9 bases from J, with 10 bases between. The CDR3 here is CASSVDGGRQYF. In nucleotides, the CDR3 is TGTGCCAGCAGCGTAGACGGGGGGCGGCAGTACTTC.